One sample yielded the 23 T cell receptor beta chains listed below, sequenced in a study of T-cell reconstitution after alpha-beta-depleted transplantation in children. The authors prepared the TCRbeta library with unique molecular identifiers. TCRdb reprocessed the PCR reads via MiXCR and lists one record per CDR3 protein. The sample yields 330,000 or so distinct CDR3 sequences, 9% to 12% seen once. The specimen comprised PBMCs from the stem cell graft donor, sampled from the stem cell graft. The receptors were gathered from a human donor who donated a stem cell graft to a child with acute lymphoblastic leukemia.

This clonotype has at least ten counts. The DNA for the CDR3 is TGTGCCAGCAGTTTCTTAGTGGGCTACGAGCAGTACTTC. It is translated as CASSFLVGYEQYF. This chain connects TRBV28 to TRBJ2-7; unclear D gene. This CDR3 has 13 amino acids. Germline assignment: CDR1 MDHEN and CDR2 SYDVKM. V dropped 3 bases and J dropped 3 bases, with 9 bases sitting between them.

The rearrangement links TRBV28 to TRBJ1-5, with no clear D. Germline V gene lookup returns CDR1 MDHEN and CDR2 SYDVKM. V was pared by 3 bases and J by 6 bases, with 15 bases between. This CDR3 is built from 15 residues. The DNA of the CDR3 is TGTGCCAGCAGTTTTGGGATGGGCTTAAGTCAGCCCCAGCATTTT. Encoded protein: CASSFGMGLSQPQHF.

This clonotype was counted at least ten times. The chain is built from TRBV10-3 and TRBJ2-2, with D unclear. CDR3 length: 15 amino acids. Germline CDR1 reads ENHRY; CDR2 reads SYGVKD. Trimming removed 6 bases from V and 7 bases from J, with 18 bases in between. CDR3 protein: CAISPSLSTNGELFF. The CDR3 DNA is TGTGCCATCAGCCCCTCACTATCAACTAACGGGGAGCTGTTTTTT.

V and J are TRBV12-5 and TRBJ1-2; the match to TRBD1 covers 9 bases. The CDR3 consists of 13 residues. CDR1 is LGHNT and CDR2 is FRNRAP in the germline V gene. Losses at the gene ends were 6 bases for V and 8 bases for J; bases not matched to a gene: 7. DNA of the CDR3: TGTGCTAGTGGACCCGACAGGGGGATAGGCTACACCTTC. The encoded protein is CASGPDRGIGYTF.

In its sample, this clonotype was seen a few times. The genes are TRBV12-3 or TRBV12-4 and TRBJ2-5; D gene uncertain. The CDR3 consists of 12 residues. Trimming took off 6 bases at V and 6 bases at J, with 11 bases between the two ends. Here the CDR3 DNA reads TGTGCCAGCAGCCCGACCGGCCAGACCCAGTACTTC. Its translation: CASSPTGQTQYF.

V gene TRBV20-1 combines with J gene TRBJ2-7, with 8 bases matching TRBD2. Germline CDR1 DFQATT, CDR2 SNEGSKA (reference sequence). This CDR3 has 15 residues. V trimming: 4 bases; J trimming: 1 base; junction bases outside the gene matches: 9. This CDR3 is CSAIWGLGPSYEQYF. The DNA for the CDR3 is TGCAGTGCTATCTGGGGACTAGGCCCTTCCTACGAGCAGTACTTC.

This clonotype has a count of ten or more. The CDR3 protein is CASGLAGTYYEQYF. The DNA for the CDR3 is TGCGCCAGCGGACTAGCGGGAACTTACTACGAGCAGTACTTC. The chain has TRBV5-1 and TRBJ2-7; 12 bases are a match to TRBD2. CDR3 length equals 14 residues. Germline V CDR1 and CDR2: SGHRS, YFSETQ. V was pared by 7 bases and J by 3 bases, with 5 bases of the junction left unmatched.

This clonotype appeared a few times. The chain combines TRBV7-9 with TRBJ1-5; unclear D gene. Germline CDR1 and CDR2: SEHNR and FQNEAQ (reference sequence). V gave up 3 bases and J gave up 7 bases, with 7 bases separating them. The CDR3 covers 12 residues. In DNA, the CDR3 is TGTGCCAGCAGCTTCTTCGACCAGCCCCAGCATTTT. This gives the protein CASSFFDQPQHF.

This clonotype was seen more than once but under ten times. J is TRBJ2-2 and V is TRBV5-1; the match to TRBD1 covers 7 bases. Germline V gene sequence: CDR1 SGHRS, CDR2 YFSETQ. The CDR3 is 16 residues long. J gave up 4 bases and V 3 bases, and 9 bases lay outside the gene matches. As DNA, the CDR3 is TGCGCCAGCAGCTCCGAAATGACAGGGCTCACCGGGGAGCTGTTTTTT. Translated, it gives CASSSEMTGLTGELFF.

This clonotype was seen a few times. V is TRBV21-1 and J is TRBJ2-3; TRBD2 reflects the table's D call only, with no check against the DNA. TRBV21-1 constitutes a pseudogene. There are 15 residues in the CDR3. This chain's CDR3 is CASKRREGWGDTQYF. The CDR3 DNA sequence: TGTGCCAGCAAGCGGCGGGAGGGATGGGGTGATACGCAGTATTTT.

In its sample, this clonotype was seen a few times. The V gene is TRBV29-1, the J gene TRBJ1-4; 7 bases are a match to TRBD1. V lost 6 bases, J lost 3 bases, and 10 bases stayed unmatched. The CDR3 is 15 residues long. Germline V lookup: CDR1 SQVTM, CDR2 ANQGSEA. The CDR3 is CSVSSGQNANEKLFF. The CDR3 DNA reads TGCAGCGTGTCCTCGGGACAGAACGCTAATGAAAAACTGTTTTTT.

This clonotype showed up many times. This sequence joins TRBV4-3 and TRBJ2-2; 9 bases are shared with TRBD1. The CDR3 is 15 residues long. Trimming took 4 bases from V and 6 from J; bases not matched to a gene: 6. Germline-derived CDR1 and CDR2 are LGHNA and YSLEER. CDR3 region: CASSPSGQGPGELFF. The CDR3, as DNA: TGCGCCAGCAGCCCATCGGGACAGGGACCCGGGGAGCTGTTTTTT.

The chain recombines TRBV5-1 with TRBJ2-1; 7 bases match TRBD1. This CDR3 region has 15 residues. CDR1 and CDR2 (germline): SGHRS, YFSETQ. The V gene end was trimmed by 4 bases and the J gene end by 4 bases; junction bases not matched to a gene: 8. The CDR3 spells CASSPSGTVYNEQFF. Here the CDR3 DNA reads TGCGCCAGCAGCCCCTCCGGGACAGTATACAATGAGCAGTTCTTC.

This clonotype came up many times. The gene calls are TRBV28 and TRBJ1-2, with 9 positions matching TRBD1. With V trimmed by 3 bases and J by 8 bases, 10 bases remained unmatched. Germline V gene sequence: CDR1 MDHEN, CDR2 SYDVKM. This CDR3 contains 15 residues. The CDR3, as DNA: TGTGCCAGCAGTTTGTCGGACAGGGGATTGAGGGGCTACACCTTC. It codes for CASSLSDRGLRGYTF.

This clonotype has ten or more counts. The chain is built from TRBV29-1 and TRBJ2-1; TRBD2 aligns across 7 bases. Germline-derived CDR1 and CDR2 are SQVTM and ANQGSEA. The CDR3 is 16 amino acids. V was clipped by 3 bases and J by 6 bases; unmatched bases: 14. The CDR3: CSVDPAWAGARNEQFF. In nucleotides, the CDR3 is TGCAGCGTTGACCCCGCTTGGGCGGGAGCTCGCAATGAGCAGTTCTTC.

This clonotype occurred many times. The chain couples TRBV29-1 to TRBJ2-3, with unresolved D. The length of the CDR3 is 12 residues. CDR1 is SQVTM, CDR2 ANQGSEA, per germline. Trimming left V 7 bases short and J 5 bases short, with 13 bases between. The CDR3 region has the DNA TGCAGCGACCGACGCGCCGAAGATACGCAGTATTTT. Translating it yields CSDRRAEDTQYF.

The V gene is TRBV25-1, the J gene TRBJ1-5; D might be TRBD1 (6 bases). The CDR3 sequence is 15 residues long. CDR1 is MGHDK, CDR2 SYGVNS, per germline. Between the trimmed V and J ends, which lost 5 bases and 6 bases, there was a span of 17 bases. CDR3 amino acids: CASSSGGADTQPQHF. The CDR3 DNA reads as TGTGCCAGCAGTTCCGGGGGCGCGGATACTCAGCCCCAGCATTTT.

The sample holds a few counts of this clonotype. The rearrangement joins TRBV27 to TRBJ2-1, with 14 bases lining up with TRBD2. Unmatched junction bases numbered 6, after V lost 7 bases and J lost 7 bases. This CDR3 is 15 amino acids long. Germline values: CDR1 MNHEY, CDR2 SMNVEV (reference sequence). The CDR3 sequence: CASTPGTSGSNEQFF. The CDR3 coding sequence is TGTGCCAGCACTCCCGGGACTAGCGGGAGTAATGAGCAGTTCTTC.

The sample holds a few counts of this clonotype. J is TRBJ2-7 and V is TRBV13; D may correspond to TRBD1 or TRBD2 (5 bases each). Trimming stripped 7 bases from V and 3 bases from J, with 19 bases between. The germline V gene encodes CDR1 PRHDT and CDR2 FYEKMQ (reference sequence). This CDR3 has 15 amino acids. This CDR3 reads CASTSNRDLDYEQYF. For the CDR3, the DNA is TGTGCCAGCACCTCTAACCGGGACCTCGACTACGAGCAGTACTTC.

For this clonotype: Given a much more abundant clone one base away, this may be a read error. The chain combines TRBV27 with TRBJ1-1; D might be TRBD1 (5 bases). Trimming shortened V by 3 bases and J by 5 bases, and 13 bases separated the two germline ends. Germline V gene data show CDR1 as MNHEY and CDR2 as SMNVEV (reference sequence). The CDR3 spans 14 residues. The CDR3 DNA reads TGTGCCAGCAGTTTCGAGGGGCCGGAGACTGAAGCTTTCTTT. Residues: CASSFEGPETEAFF.

The chain couples TRBV24-1 to TRBJ2-1, with D tentatively TRBD1 (6 bases). The V end was cut by 4 bases, the J end by 9 bases, with 12 bases between. From germline, CDR1 is KGHDR and CDR2 SFDVKD. The length of the CDR3 is 13 residues. The CDR3 DNA follows: TGTGCCACCAGTGACAATACAGGGTTTGAGCAGTTCTTC. Amino acid sequence: CATSDNTGFEQFF.

This sequence joins TRBV5-1 and TRBJ2-1, with 9 bases aligning to TRBD2. CDR3 size: 17 residues. V shed 6 bases and J 4 bases; nucleotides not matched to a gene: 14. Germline CDR1 reads SGHRS; CDR2 reads YFSETQ. This CDR3 reads CASTPGAGGLLYNEQFF. The CDR3 DNA reads TGCGCCAGCACCCCTGGAGCGGGAGGCCTCCTATACAATGAGCAGTTCTTC.

This clonotype was observed a handful of times. The chain employs TRBV12-3 or TRBV12-4 and TRBJ1-4, with 9 positions matching TRBD1. The CDR3 runs to 15 residues. The junction had 5 bases not matched to a gene; V was cut back by 6 bases and J by 3 bases. The CDR3: CASRFRQGANEKLFF. CDR3 DNA sequence: TGTGCCAGCAGATTTAGACAGGGGGCTAATGAAAAACTGTTTTTT.